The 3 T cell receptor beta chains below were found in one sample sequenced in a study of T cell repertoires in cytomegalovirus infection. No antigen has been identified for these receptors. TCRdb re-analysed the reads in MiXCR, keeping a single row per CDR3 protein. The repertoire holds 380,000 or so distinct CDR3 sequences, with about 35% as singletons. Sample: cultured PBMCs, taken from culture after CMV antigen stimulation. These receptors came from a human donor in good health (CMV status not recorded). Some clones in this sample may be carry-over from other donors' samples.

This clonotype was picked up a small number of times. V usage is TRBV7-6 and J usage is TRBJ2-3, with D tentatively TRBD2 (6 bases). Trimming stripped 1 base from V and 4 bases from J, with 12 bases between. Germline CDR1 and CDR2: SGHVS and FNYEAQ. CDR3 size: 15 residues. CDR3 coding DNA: TGTGCCAGCAGCTTAGAACGGGAGTTGGCAGATACGCAGTATTTT. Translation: CASSLERELADTQYF. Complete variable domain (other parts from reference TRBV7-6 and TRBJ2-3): GAGVSQSPRYKVTKRGQDVALRCDPISGHVSLYWYRQALGQGPEFLTYFNYEAQQDKSGLPNDRFSAERPEGSISTLTIQRTEQRDSAMYRCASSLERELADTQYFGPGTRLTVL.

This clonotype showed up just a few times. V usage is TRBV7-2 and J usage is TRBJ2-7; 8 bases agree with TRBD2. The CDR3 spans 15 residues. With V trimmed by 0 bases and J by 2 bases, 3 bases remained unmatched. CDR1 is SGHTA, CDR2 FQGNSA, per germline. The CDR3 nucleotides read TGTGCCAGCAGCTTAGCGCCGGGACTAGCCTACGAGCAGTACTTC. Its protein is CASSLAPGLAYEQYF.

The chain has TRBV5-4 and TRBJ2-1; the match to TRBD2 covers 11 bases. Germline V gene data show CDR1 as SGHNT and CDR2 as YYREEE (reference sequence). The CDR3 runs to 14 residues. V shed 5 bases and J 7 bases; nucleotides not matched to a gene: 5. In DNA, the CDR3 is TGTGCCAGCAGTCATTCTAGCGGGAGGAATGAGCAGTTCTTC. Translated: CASSHSSGRNEQFF.